Below, 17 T cell receptor beta chains from the same sample are listed, as sequenced in a study of blood T cell repertoires in COVID-19. Data came from immunoSEQ multiplex PCR; TCRdb stores just in-frame clones and leaves some out. Among some 170,000 clones, roughly 84% were seen once, and the ten largest hold over 0.95%. Sequencing input: PBMCs or T cells enriched from blood (not recorded which). These receptor sequences come from a human donor with acute COVID-19. The donor label of this sample is uncertain.

The gene calls are TRBV9 and TRBJ1-1, with TRBD1 matching over 9 bases. The CDR3 covers 15 residues. The ends lost 4 bases at V and 8 bases at J; junction bases unmatched: 12. Germline values: CDR1 SGDLS, CDR2 YYNGEE. For the CDR3, the DNA is TGTGCCAGCAGCTCACAGGGGGCGGCTTCGGAGGAAGCTTTCTTT. This encodes CASSSQGAASEEAFF.

The chain combines TRBV7-9 with TRBJ1-3, with D maybe TRBD1 (5 bases). Trimming took off 3 bases at V and 0 bases at J, with 15 bases between the two ends. The CDR3 covers 17 residues. The germline V gene has CDR1 SEHNR and CDR2 FQNEAQ (reference sequence). The DNA for the CDR3 is TGTGCCAGCAGCTTTCAGGGCTCTAAACGCTCTGGAAACACCATATATTTT. Protein: CASSFQGSKRSGNTIYF.

The count of this clone is one. The chain is built from TRBV19 and TRBJ2-1; 9 bases agree with TRBD2. Germline V gene sequence: CDR1 LNHDA, CDR2 SQIVND (reference sequence). The trim removed 7 bases at V and 0 bases at J, leaving 13 bases unmatched. CDR3 size: 18 residues. The CDR3 is CASKMAAGGLSSYNEQFF. CDR3 nucleotide sequence: TGTGCCAGTAAGATGGCAGCGGGGGGCCTGAGCTCCTACAATGAGCAGTTCTTC.

Only one count was recorded for this clone. The chain joins TRBV15 to TRBJ2-3; 9 nucleotides line up with TRBD1. V lost 8 bases and J lost 5; bases outside the gene matches: 14. The CDR3 is 16 amino acids. In germline, CDR1 is LNHNV, CDR2 YYDKDF (reference sequence). CDR3 DNA: TGTGCCACCCGAACAGGGGGCGGTTTTGCAGGAGATACGCAGTATTTT. Its protein is CATRTGGGFAGDTQYF.

The V call is TRBV6-5, the J call TRBJ1-1; perhaps TRBD1 as D (5 bases). This CDR3 comprises 14 residues. From germline, CDR1 is MNHEY and CDR2 SVGAGI. V lost 7 bases and J 0 bases, leaving 12 bases between the germline ends. CDR3 sequence: CASTLTAMNTEAFF. The CDR3 DNA follows: TGTGCCAGCACTTTGACAGCCATGAACACTGAAGCTTTCTTT.

The chain joins TRBV4-3 to TRBJ1-1; D possibly corresponds to TRBD1 (5 bases). CDR1 is LGHNA, CDR2 YSLEER, per germline. This CDR3 comprises 16 residues. Between the trimmed V and J ends, which lost 4 bases and 3 bases, there was a span of 18 bases. The CDR3 region is CASSPSYQGRDTEAFF. Written as DNA, the CDR3 is TGCGCCAGCAGCCCTAGTTATCAAGGCAGGGACACTGAAGCTTTCTTT.

This chain joins TRBV25-1 and TRBJ1-1; maybe TRBD1 (6 bases). Per germline, CDR1 MGHDK and CDR2 SYGVNS. V was pared by 3 bases and J by 5 bases, with 19 bases between. The CDR3 runs to 16 residues. Here the CDR3 DNA reads TGTGCCAGCAGTGAGATGCGGACAGTAGGGCGAACTGAAGCTTTCTTT. Residues: CASSEMRTVGRTEAFF.

The V and J genes are TRBV19 and TRBJ1-6, with D possibly matching TRBD1 (6 bases). The CDR3 is 15 residues long. Germline CDR1 is LNHDA and CDR2 is SQIVND (reference sequence). V lost 3 bases to trimming and J lost 6 bases, with 12 bases between them. CDR3: CASSMQGSPNSPLHF. The CDR3 DNA follows: TGTGCCAGTAGTATGCAGGGGTCGCCTAATTCACCCCTCCACTTT.

J is TRBJ2-3 and V is TRBV4-2, with 9 nucleotides matching TRBD2. Per germline, CDR1 LGHNA and CDR2 YNFKEQ. With 0 bases clipped from V and 5 bases from J, the junction kept 6 bases outside the gene matches. The CDR3 runs to 16 residues. CDR3 residues: CASSQEPSGGQDTQYF. The CDR3 nucleotides are TGTGCCAGCAGCCAAGAACCCAGCGGGGGGCAAGATACGCAGTATTTT.

The chain is built from TRBV6-2 or TRBV6-3 and TRBJ2-5, with a tentative D call TRBD2 (5 bases). Germline V gives CDR1 MNHEY, CDR2 SVGEGT. The CDR3 extends over 15 amino acids. V was trimmed by 4 bases and J by 5 bases, leaving 17 bases between them. The CDR3 is CASSSPGFMEETQYF. CDR3 bases: TGTGCCAGCAGTTCCCCGGGGTTTATGGAGGAGACCCAGTACTTC.

The rearrangement links TRBV7-2 to TRBJ2-7; TRBD2 matches at 12 bases. Germline loops: CDR1 SGHTA, CDR2 FQGNSA. CDR3 length equals 16 residues. Trimming took 1 base from V and 2 from J; bases not matched to a gene: 3. The CDR3 is CASSLGASGGAYEQYF. The CDR3 DNA reads TGTGCCAGCAGCTTAGGGGCTAGCGGGGGGGCCTACGAGCAGTACTTC.

This clone was recorded only once. The J gene is TRBJ2-3, the V gene TRBV5-1; no firm D call. This CDR3 has 14 amino acids. The V end was cut by 0 bases, the J end by 4 bases, with 9 bases between. In germline, CDR1 is SGHRS, CDR2 YFSETQ. CDR3 in DNA: TGCGCCAGCAGCTTGGGCCCGGTCGCAGATACGCAGTATTTT. It codes for CASSLGPVADTQYF.

The rearrangement uses TRBV27 and TRBJ2-3; 11 bases match TRBD2. The J segment lost 3 bases and the V segment lost 3 bases, leaving 2 bases of the junction unmatched. The CDR3 has 15 amino acids. Germline V gives CDR1 MNHEY, CDR2 SMNVEV (reference sequence). The CDR3 protein is CASSFLAGGTDTQYF. CDR3 sequence (DNA): TGTGCCAGCAGTTTTCTAGCGGGGGGAACAGATACGCAGTATTTT.

This clone was seen a handful of times. The chain couples TRBV24-1 to TRBJ1-2, with 8 positions matching TRBD1. The V gene end was trimmed by 4 bases and the J gene end by 7 bases; junction bases not matched to a gene: 7. CDR1 and CDR2 from the germline V gene are KGHDR and SFDVKD. The CDR3 has 14 amino acids. This chain's CDR3 is CATSDSRGHGGYTF. The DNA for the CDR3 is TGTGCCACCAGTGACTCCAGGGGGCACGGTGGCTACACCTTC.

The V gene is TRBV12-3 or TRBV12-4, the J gene TRBJ1-1; no reliable D call. Trimming pared 8 bases from V and 6 bases from J, leaving 10 bases between. The CDR3 sequence is 11 residues long. The CDR3: CASRRTAEAFF. The CDR3 nucleotides are TGTGCCAGCCGACGAACAGCTGAAGCTTTCTTT.

The V gene is TRBV19, the J gene TRBJ2-4; 7 bases are shared with TRBD1. With 3 bases clipped from V and 9 bases from J, the junction kept 5 bases outside the gene matches. Germline loops: CDR1 LNHDA, CDR2 SQIVND (reference sequence). The CDR3 covers 13 residues. In DNA, the CDR3 is TGTGCCAGTAGTATGGGCAGGGGGAGCATTCAGTACTTC. Protein product: CASSMGRGSIQYF.

This clone was observed once. The CDR3 here is CASSLTGPLMGTEAFF. CDR3 nucleotides: TGTGCCAGCAGCCTGACAGGCCCCCTTATGGGTACTGAAGCTTTCTTT. V gene TRBV7-9 combines with J gene TRBJ1-1; a weak D match, TRBD1 (6 bases). The germline V gene encodes CDR1 SEHNR and CDR2 FQNEAQ (reference sequence). Trimming removed 5 bases from V and 5 bases from J, with 21 bases in between. This CDR3 has 16 residues.